These 31 T cell receptor beta chains were sequenced from one sample in a study of OX40 agonist ivuxolimab in advanced cancers. Profiling relied on immunoSEQ multiplex PCR, and the TCRdb table lists in-frame clones only, not all of them. The sample records more than 20,000 clones, about 88% being singletons. The specimen was CD4+ or CD8+ T cells sorted from blood, collected in a trial of the OX40 agonist ivuxolimab. The origin of the receptors is an adult with an advanced solid tumor such as melanoma, head and neck, liver or kidney cancer.

V is TRBV5-4 and J is TRBJ2-4, with D maybe TRBD1 (6 bases). Trimming took off 2 bases at V and 3 bases at J, with 12 bases between the two ends. Germline V gene sequence: CDR1 SGHNT, CDR2 YYREEE (reference sequence). CDR3 size: 15 residues. The CDR3 loop reads CASSFNRDGKNIQYF. The DNA of the CDR3 is TGTGCCAGCAGCTTTAACAGGGATGGCAAAAACATTCAGTACTTC.

The gene calls are TRBV7-4 and TRBJ2-3; 10 positions agree with TRBD2. The J segment lost 6 bases and the V segment lost 1 base, leaving 4 bases of the junction unmatched. The germline V gene has CDR1 SGHVT and CDR2 SQSDAQ. The CDR3 has 15 amino acids. The CDR3 sequence: CASSLGASGSDTQYF. DNA of the CDR3: TGTGCCAGCAGCTTAGGGGCTAGCGGGAGTGATACGCAGTATTTT.

V usage is TRBV19 and J usage is TRBJ1-4, with no clear D. Germline lookup yields CDR1 LNHDA and CDR2 SQIVND (reference sequence). Trimming shortened V by 8 bases and J by 4 bases, and 14 bases separated the two germline ends. The CDR3 consists of 14 residues. In nucleotides, the CDR3 is TGTGCCAGTTCACGAGGCGGATATAATGAAAAACTGTTTTTT. Amino acid sequence: CASSRGGYNEKLFF.

This sequence joins TRBV7-9 and TRBJ2-5, with D possibly matching TRBD2 (6 bases). In germline, CDR1 is SEHNR, CDR2 FQNEAQ (reference sequence). The CDR3 is 15 residues long. Between the trimmed V and J ends, which lost 5 bases and 5 bases, there was a span of 18 bases. The CDR3 DNA sequence: TGTGCCAGCAGCCGGGACTTCGGATATCGGGAGACCCAGTACTTC. Encoded protein: CASSRDFGYRETQYF. Drawing the rest from reference TRBV7-9 and TRBJ2-5, the complete variable domain is DTGVSQNPRHKITKRGQNVTFRCDPISEHNRLYWYRQTLGQGPEFLTYFQNEAQLEKSRLLSDRFSAERPKGSFSTLEIQRTEQGDSAMYLCASSRDFGYRETQYFGPGTRLLVL.

This sequence joins TRBV7-9 and TRBJ1-5; no clear D gene. V was cut by 5 bases and J by 4 bases, with 12 bases left in between. The CDR3 has 14 residues. Germline V CDR1 and CDR2: SEHNR, FQNEAQ (reference sequence). This chain's CDR3 is CASSPPGINQPQHF. In DNA form, the CDR3 reads TGTGCCAGCAGCCCGCCGGGAATTAATCAGCCCCAGCATTTT. Complete variable domain (other parts from reference TRBV7-9 and TRBJ1-5): DTGVSQNPRHKITKRGQNVTFRCDPISEHNRLYWYRQTLGQGPEFLTYFQNEAQLEKSRLLSDRFSAERPKGSFSTLEIQRTEQGDSAMYLCASSPPGINQPQHFGDGTRLSIL.

The chain combines TRBV27 with TRBJ2-3; 13 bases line up with TRBD2. The ends lost 1 base at V and 3 bases at J; junction bases unmatched: 10. The CDR3 has 19 residues. Germline V gene lookup returns CDR1 MNHEY and CDR2 SMNVEV (reference sequence). The CDR3 region is CASSLLELAGGPQTDTQYF. DNA for the CDR3: TGTGCCAGCAGTTTATTAGAACTAGCGGGGGGGCCGCAGACAGATACGCAGTATTTT.

The chain links TRBV7-6 to TRBJ1-1; the D gene is possibly TRBD1 (6 bases). The CDR3 contains 16 residues. Germline values: CDR1 SGHVS, CDR2 FNYEAQ. V dropped 5 bases and J dropped 0 bases, with 16 bases sitting between them. CDR3 region: CASSPGTRELNTEAFF. CDR3 DNA: TGTGCCAGCAGCCCCGGGACAAGGGAGCTGAACACTGAAGCTTTCTTT.

This clone was recorded only once. The chain has TRBV4-2 and TRBJ1-2; 12 nucleotides align to TRBD1. The trim removed 2 bases at V and 7 bases at J, leaving 8 bases unmatched. Germline V gene sequence: CDR1 LGHNA, CDR2 YNFKEQ. There are 16 residues in the CDR3. The CDR3 reads CASSQYGTGGGRGYTF. The CDR3 nucleotides are TGTGCCAGCAGCCAATACGGGACAGGGGGCGGGCGTGGCTACACCTTC.

The chain joins TRBV29-1 to TRBJ2-3, with 7 bases aligning to TRBD2. The CDR3 has 13 amino acids. Losses at the gene ends were 1 base for V and 6 bases for J; bases not matched to a gene: 4. Germline CDR1 SQVTM, CDR2 ANQGSEA. CDR3 amino acids: CSVEGRGRDTQYF. The CDR3 region has the DNA TGCAGCGTTGAAGGGCGGGGGAGGGATACGCAGTATTTT.

The genes are TRBV4-1 and TRBJ1-1, with 7 bases that match TRBD1. CDR1 is MGHRA and CDR2 is YSYEKL in the germline V gene. CDR3 length: 16 amino acids. Trimming took 2 bases from V and 4 from J; bases not matched to a gene: 10. The CDR3 sequence is CASSQLREGAGTEAFF. In DNA form, the CDR3 reads TGCGCCAGCAGCCAACTTAGGGAGGGGGCCGGCACTGAAGCTTTCTTT.

This clone appeared a single time. In DNA form, the CDR3 reads TGTGCCAGCAGCTTCCGGGACCGAAAAAACATTCAGTACTTC. Translating gives CASSFRDRKNIQYF. The chain carries TRBV7-2 and TRBJ2-4, with D perhaps assigned TRBD1 or TRBD2 (5 bases each). Germline V gene lookup returns CDR1 SGHTA and CDR2 FQGNSA. This CDR3 has 14 amino acids. Deletions cut 3 bases from V and 4 bases from J, with 10 bases between. The full variable domain, completed using reference TRBV7-2 and TRBJ2-4, is GAGVSQSPSNKVTEKGKDVELRCDPISGHTALYWYRQSLGQGLEFLIYFQGNSAPDKSGLPSDRFSAERTGGSVSTLTIQRTQQEDSAVYLCASSFRDRKNIQYFGAGTRLSVL.

The chain employs TRBV4-1 and TRBJ2-7, with 9 nucleotides matching TRBD2. V shed 4 bases and J 9 bases; nucleotides not matched to a gene: 13. Germline V gene data show CDR1 as MGHRA and CDR2 as YSYEKL. The CDR3 totals 15 residues. This CDR3 is CASSLETSGGGWQYF. The CDR3 bases are TGCGCCAGCAGCCTAGAGACTAGCGGAGGCGGTTGGCAGTACTTC.

This chain uses TRBV9 with TRBJ1-2; D unclear. Germline V gene lookup returns CDR1 SGDLS and CDR2 YYNGEE. The CDR3 covers 12 residues. V was pared by 4 bases and J by 4 bases, with 8 bases between. CDR3 protein: CASSPISYGYTF. CDR3 bases: TGTGCCAGCAGCCCTATTAGCTATGGCTACACCTTC. Based on the CDR3 plus reference TRBV9 and TRBJ1-2, the full variable domain is DSGVTQTPKHLITATGQRVTLRCSPRSGDLSVYWYQQSLDQGLQFLIQYYNGEERAKGNILERFSAQQFPDLHSELNLSSLELGDSALYFCASSPISYGYTFGSGTRLTVV.

The chain carries TRBV25-1 and TRBJ2-1; TRBD2 matches 8 bases. Germline-derived CDR1 and CDR2 are MGHDK and SYGVNS. The V segment lost 6 bases and the J segment 0 bases; nucleotides outside the gene matches: 1. This CDR3 is 14 amino acids long. CDR3: CASRSGSSYNEQFF. DNA for the CDR3: TGTGCCAGCAGGAGCGGGAGCTCCTACAATGAGCAGTTCTTC.

V usage is TRBV27 and J usage is TRBJ1-1; 7 bases line up with TRBD1. Trimming cost V 11 bases and J 0 bases; bases outside gene matches: 6. There are 13 residues in the CDR3. Germline V gives CDR1 MNHEY, CDR2 SMNVEV (reference sequence). CDR3 residues: CASGDSLNTEAFF. The CDR3 DNA is TGTGCCTCGGGGGACAGCCTGAACACTGAAGCTTTCTTT.

This clone was counted only a few times. J is TRBJ2-7 and V is TRBV4-1, with D perhaps TRBD1 (5 bases). The V gene's germline CDR1 is MGHRA and CDR2 YSYEKL. The CDR3 covers 16 residues. V was cut by 0 bases and J by 6 bases, with 18 bases left in between. CDR3 loop: CASSQEVAGWLGEQYF. CDR3 sequence (DNA): TGCGCCAGCAGCCAAGAGGTGGCAGGGTGGTTGGGCGAGCAGTACTTC.

The genes are TRBV21-1 and TRBJ2-5; the D call TRBD1 from the table was never checked on the DNA. TRBV21-1 is flagged as a pseudogene. CDR3 length: 17 residues. CDR3 sequence (DNA): TGTGCCAGCAGCAAAGTGGGGACAGGGTTGTTCGAAGAGACCCAGTACTTC. Its protein product is CASSKVGTGLFEETQYF.

This clone turned up a few times. The rearrangement joins TRBV10-3 to TRBJ2-5; 13 bases are a match to TRBD2. Germline CDR1 and CDR2: ENHRY and SYGVKD. CDR3 size: 17 residues. V was clipped by 2 bases and J by 4 bases; unmatched bases: 7. CDR3 bases: TGTGCCATCAGTGAGCCGGGACTAGCGGGAACCTTAGAGACCCAGTACTTC. It specifies CAISEPGLAGTLETQYF.

The chain combines TRBV27 with TRBJ1-3; TRBD1 is a possible D gene (5 bases). Trimming shortened V by 5 bases and J by 0 bases, and 11 bases separated the two germline ends. In germline, CDR1 is MNHEY, CDR2 SMNVEV (reference sequence). The CDR3 has 15 amino acids. The CDR3 is CASSPLGGSGNTIYF. CDR3 bases: TGTGCCAGCAGTCCCCTCGGGGGCTCTGGAAACACCATATATTTT.

V gene TRBV7-6 combines with J gene TRBJ2-3; D is ambiguous. The ends were cut back, 2 bases at V and 0 bases at J, with 3 bases in the middle. The CDR3 runs to 13 residues. Germline values: CDR1 SGHVS, CDR2 FNYEAQ. DNA for the CDR3: TGTGCCAGCAGCTTACTAAGCACAGATACGCAGTATTTT. Its translation is CASSLLSTDTQYF.

This clone appeared once. The CDR3 protein is CASSQDPGNDYEQYF. CDR3 nucleotides: TGTGCCAGCAGCCAAGATCCGGGGAACGACTACGAGCAGTACTTC. The V gene is TRBV4-2, the J gene TRBJ2-7, with D maybe TRBD2 (5 bases). The V end was cut by 0 bases, the J end by 3 bases, with 12 bases between. Germline values: CDR1 LGHNA, CDR2 YNFKEQ. The CDR3 length is 15 residues.

The J gene is TRBJ2-5, the V gene TRBV4-3, with TRBD2 identical over 11 bases. The CDR3 runs to 16 residues. Germline CDR1 reads LGHNA; CDR2 reads YSLEER. V shed 4 bases and J 1 base; nucleotides not matched to a gene: 5. The CDR3 loop is CASSRRTSGFQETQYF. The CDR3 DNA reads TGCGCCAGCAGCCGGAGGACTAGCGGGTTCCAAGAGACCCAGTACTTC.

The V and J genes are TRBV7-9 and TRBJ2-3, with 9 bases fitting TRBD2. This CDR3 has 17 residues. V lost 5 bases, J lost 2 bases, and 11 bases stayed unmatched. Germline loops: CDR1 SEHNR, CDR2 FQNEAQ (reference sequence). The CDR3 reads CASSPESGGKFTDTQYF. CDR3 nucleotide sequence: TGTGCCAGCAGCCCCGAAAGCGGGGGGAAGTTCACAGATACGCAGTATTTT.

The chain employs TRBV7-9 and TRBJ1-6; D ambiguous. CDR1 and CDR2 from the germline V gene are SEHNR and FQNEAQ (reference sequence). The CDR3 loop spans 16 amino acids. Trimming took off 2 bases at V and 3 bases at J, with 11 bases between the two ends. The CDR3 DNA is TGTGCCAGCAGCTTAAAAATGGCCCACTATAATTCACCCCTCCACTTT. Protein product: CASSLKMAHYNSPLHF. The variable domain in full, completed from reference TRBV7-9 and TRBJ1-6, reads DTGVSQNPRHKITKRGQNVTFRCDPISEHNRLYWYRQTLGQGPEFLTYFQNEAQLEKSRLLSDRFSAERPKGSFSTLEIQRTEQGDSAMYLCASSLKMAHYNSPLHFGNGTRLTVT.

The chain combines TRBV7-2 with TRBJ2-7, with D possibly TRBD2 on 5 matching bases. This CDR3 spans 14 amino acids. Trimming took 4 bases from V and 7 from J, leaving 17 bases between them. Germline values: CDR1 SGHTA, CDR2 FQGNSA. The CDR3 DNA is TGTGCCAGCAGCTCATACGGAGGCCTGCGGGAGCAGTACTTC. It encodes CASSSYGGLREQYF.

CDR3 DNA: TGTGCCAGCAGCCAAGTAGGGACAGGTTATGAAAAACTGTTTTTT. It encodes CASSQVGTGYEKLFF. The chain recombines TRBV14 with TRBJ1-4; 8 nucleotides align to TRBD1. CDR3 length: 15 residues. Losses at the gene ends were 1 base for V and 6 bases for J; bases not matched to a gene: 4. Germline-derived CDR1 and CDR2 are SGHDN and FVKESK.

The rearrangement joins TRBV10-3 to TRBJ2-7; either TRBD1 or TRBD2 may fit D (5 bases each). V lost 0 bases, J lost 4 bases, and 10 bases lay in between. CDR1 ENHRY and CDR2 SYGVKD come from the germline V gene. This CDR3 region has 14 residues. The CDR3 region has the DNA TGTGCCATCAGTGAGTCGGGGGAGAAATACGAGCAGTACTTC. The encoded protein is CAISESGEKYEQYF.

The chain uses TRBV18 and TRBJ2-3; possibly TRBD1 for D (6 bases). V lost 1 base, J lost 5 bases, and 13 bases lay in between. The CDR3 has 15 amino acids. From germline, CDR1 is KGHSH and CDR2 LQKENI. The CDR3 DNA reads as TGTGCCAGCTCACCACGGGACACCACAAAAGATACGCAGTATTTT. The encoded protein is CASSPRDTTKDTQYF. The complete variable domain, with remaining parts taken from reference TRBV18 and TRBJ2-3, reads NAGVMQNPRHLVRRRGQEARLRCSPMKGHSHVYWYRQLPEEGLKFMVYLQKENIIDESGMPKERFSAEFPKEGPSILRIQQVVRGDSAAYFCASSPRDTTKDTQYFGPGTRLTVL.

The chain recombines TRBV5-1 with TRBJ2-4; 10 bases map to TRBD1. This CDR3 comprises 15 residues. CDR1 SGHRS and CDR2 YFSETQ come from the germline V gene. V shed 4 bases and J 7 bases; nucleotides not matched to a gene: 8. CDR3 region: CASSPGTGARNIQYF. DNA of the CDR3: TGCGCCAGCAGCCCGGGGACAGGGGCGAGGAACATTCAGTACTTC.

V gene TRBV6-1 combines with J gene TRBJ2-7, with D unresolved. The CDR3 has 14 amino acids. CDR1 and CDR2 (germline): MNHNS, SASEGT. The V end lost 2 bases, the J end lost 0 bases, and 8 bases lay between the germline ends. CDR3 sequence reads: CASSEQEISYEQYF. In nucleotides, the CDR3 is TGTGCCAGCAGTGAACAGGAGATCTCCTACGAGCAGTACTTC.

V is TRBV4-1 and J is TRBJ2-3; TRBD2 aligns across 9 bases. From germline, CDR1 is MGHRA and CDR2 YSYEKL. The CDR3 spans 18 residues. V trimming: 1 base; J trimming: 0 bases; junction bases outside the gene matches: 8. The DNA for the CDR3 is TGCGCCAGCAGCCAAGGTCCTAGCGGGACATCTAGCACAGATACGCAGTATTTT. Translated, it gives CASSQGPSGTSSTDTQYF.